The clone carrying this T cell receptor beta chain came up many times. The V end was cut by 4 bases, the J end by 4 bases, with 22 bases between. This CDR3 has 17 amino acids. In TCRdb, the reads were re-called with MiXCR into one record per CDR3 protein. This table has 200,000 to 250,000 distinct CDR3 sequences, 25% to 30% appearing once. This specimen comes from a study of kidney transplant recipient with SARS-CoV-2 infection. The input for sequencing was a blood sample, taken at baseline and between days 110 and 120 from a kidney transplant recipient. The chain combines TRBV12-3 or TRBV12-4 with TRBJ1-2; D not resolved. The receptor was isolated from a young adult male patient who had COVID-19 and was a kidney transplant recipient. Some T cells may be transferred from the graft donor. The CDR3 reads CASSYHNSFRKTYGYTF. DNA for the CDR3: TGTGCCAGCAGTTACCACAACAGCTTCCGAAAGACCTATGGCTACACCTTC.